The clone carrying this T cell receptor (beta chain) ranks as medium-sized (0.01 to 0.1%). CDR3 length equals 13 residues. Germline loops: CDR1 SQVTM, CDR2 ANQGSEA. V shed 5 bases and J shed 0 bases, with 11 bases lying between them. Documented time point: sample taken at primary tumor resection. The data were obtained in a study of spatial heterogeneity in lung cancer. One entry per CDR3 protein, called by TCRdb with MiXCR from the 5' RACE reads. The sample yields more than 65,000 distinct CDR3 sequences, approximately 8% seen once. The sample here was PBMCs, taken at surgery. This chain joins TRBV29-1 and TRBJ2-7; D call uncertain. The receptor was derived from a male donor with early-stage non-small cell lung cancer. The CDR3 spells CSVNGPLSYEQYF. CDR3 DNA: TGCAGCGTTAACGGCCCCCTCTCCTACGAGCAGTACTTC.